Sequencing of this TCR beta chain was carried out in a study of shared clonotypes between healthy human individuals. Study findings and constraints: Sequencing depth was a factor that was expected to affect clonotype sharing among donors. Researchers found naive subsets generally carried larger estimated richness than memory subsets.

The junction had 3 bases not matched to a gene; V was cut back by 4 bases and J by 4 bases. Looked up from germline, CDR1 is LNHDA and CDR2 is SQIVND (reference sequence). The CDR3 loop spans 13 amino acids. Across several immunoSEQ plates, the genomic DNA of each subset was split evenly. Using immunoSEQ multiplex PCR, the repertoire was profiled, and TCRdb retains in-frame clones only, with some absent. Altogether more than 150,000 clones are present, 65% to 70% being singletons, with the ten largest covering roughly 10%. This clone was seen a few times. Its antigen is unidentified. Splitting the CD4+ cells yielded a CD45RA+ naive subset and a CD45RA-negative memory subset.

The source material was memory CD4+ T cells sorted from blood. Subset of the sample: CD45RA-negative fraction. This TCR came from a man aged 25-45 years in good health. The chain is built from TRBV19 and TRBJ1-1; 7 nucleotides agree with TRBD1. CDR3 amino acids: CASSRQGGTEAFF. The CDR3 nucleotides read TGTGCCAGTAGTAGACAGGGAGGCACTGAAGCTTTCTTT.